The entry below gives a single TCR beta chain sequence along with its context. This sample was taken from a study of blood T cell repertoires in COVID-19. On the study more broadly: Italy, Spain and the United States were the sources of the convalescent and acute COVID-19 samples. PBMCs, B-cell-depleted T cells, or T cells provided the cDNA or gDNA that made up the material.

Per the study methods: The assay estimated nucleated cells by amplifying reference gene primers. TCRdb's table, derived via immunoSEQ multiplex PCR, lists solely in-frame clones and lacks some. V and J calls plus clone size are reproduced from that table; the DNA served to infer D and trimming. Here the sample spans 200,000 to 300,000 clones, more than 70% being singletons. Germline lookup yields CDR1 MGHRA and CDR2 YSYEKL. V trimming: 1 base; J trimming: 11 bases; junction bases outside the gene matches: 8. CDR3 length: 14 residues. The V gene is TRBV4-1, the J gene TRBJ2-4; 7 nucleotides line up with TRBD1. Input material: peripheral blood. The receptor was derived from a woman aged 45-65 years with acute or convalescent COVID-19. The CDR3 coding sequence is TGCGCCAGCAGCCAAGTAACGACAGGGCCGGTTCAGTACTTC. Its protein product is CASSQVTTGPVQYF.